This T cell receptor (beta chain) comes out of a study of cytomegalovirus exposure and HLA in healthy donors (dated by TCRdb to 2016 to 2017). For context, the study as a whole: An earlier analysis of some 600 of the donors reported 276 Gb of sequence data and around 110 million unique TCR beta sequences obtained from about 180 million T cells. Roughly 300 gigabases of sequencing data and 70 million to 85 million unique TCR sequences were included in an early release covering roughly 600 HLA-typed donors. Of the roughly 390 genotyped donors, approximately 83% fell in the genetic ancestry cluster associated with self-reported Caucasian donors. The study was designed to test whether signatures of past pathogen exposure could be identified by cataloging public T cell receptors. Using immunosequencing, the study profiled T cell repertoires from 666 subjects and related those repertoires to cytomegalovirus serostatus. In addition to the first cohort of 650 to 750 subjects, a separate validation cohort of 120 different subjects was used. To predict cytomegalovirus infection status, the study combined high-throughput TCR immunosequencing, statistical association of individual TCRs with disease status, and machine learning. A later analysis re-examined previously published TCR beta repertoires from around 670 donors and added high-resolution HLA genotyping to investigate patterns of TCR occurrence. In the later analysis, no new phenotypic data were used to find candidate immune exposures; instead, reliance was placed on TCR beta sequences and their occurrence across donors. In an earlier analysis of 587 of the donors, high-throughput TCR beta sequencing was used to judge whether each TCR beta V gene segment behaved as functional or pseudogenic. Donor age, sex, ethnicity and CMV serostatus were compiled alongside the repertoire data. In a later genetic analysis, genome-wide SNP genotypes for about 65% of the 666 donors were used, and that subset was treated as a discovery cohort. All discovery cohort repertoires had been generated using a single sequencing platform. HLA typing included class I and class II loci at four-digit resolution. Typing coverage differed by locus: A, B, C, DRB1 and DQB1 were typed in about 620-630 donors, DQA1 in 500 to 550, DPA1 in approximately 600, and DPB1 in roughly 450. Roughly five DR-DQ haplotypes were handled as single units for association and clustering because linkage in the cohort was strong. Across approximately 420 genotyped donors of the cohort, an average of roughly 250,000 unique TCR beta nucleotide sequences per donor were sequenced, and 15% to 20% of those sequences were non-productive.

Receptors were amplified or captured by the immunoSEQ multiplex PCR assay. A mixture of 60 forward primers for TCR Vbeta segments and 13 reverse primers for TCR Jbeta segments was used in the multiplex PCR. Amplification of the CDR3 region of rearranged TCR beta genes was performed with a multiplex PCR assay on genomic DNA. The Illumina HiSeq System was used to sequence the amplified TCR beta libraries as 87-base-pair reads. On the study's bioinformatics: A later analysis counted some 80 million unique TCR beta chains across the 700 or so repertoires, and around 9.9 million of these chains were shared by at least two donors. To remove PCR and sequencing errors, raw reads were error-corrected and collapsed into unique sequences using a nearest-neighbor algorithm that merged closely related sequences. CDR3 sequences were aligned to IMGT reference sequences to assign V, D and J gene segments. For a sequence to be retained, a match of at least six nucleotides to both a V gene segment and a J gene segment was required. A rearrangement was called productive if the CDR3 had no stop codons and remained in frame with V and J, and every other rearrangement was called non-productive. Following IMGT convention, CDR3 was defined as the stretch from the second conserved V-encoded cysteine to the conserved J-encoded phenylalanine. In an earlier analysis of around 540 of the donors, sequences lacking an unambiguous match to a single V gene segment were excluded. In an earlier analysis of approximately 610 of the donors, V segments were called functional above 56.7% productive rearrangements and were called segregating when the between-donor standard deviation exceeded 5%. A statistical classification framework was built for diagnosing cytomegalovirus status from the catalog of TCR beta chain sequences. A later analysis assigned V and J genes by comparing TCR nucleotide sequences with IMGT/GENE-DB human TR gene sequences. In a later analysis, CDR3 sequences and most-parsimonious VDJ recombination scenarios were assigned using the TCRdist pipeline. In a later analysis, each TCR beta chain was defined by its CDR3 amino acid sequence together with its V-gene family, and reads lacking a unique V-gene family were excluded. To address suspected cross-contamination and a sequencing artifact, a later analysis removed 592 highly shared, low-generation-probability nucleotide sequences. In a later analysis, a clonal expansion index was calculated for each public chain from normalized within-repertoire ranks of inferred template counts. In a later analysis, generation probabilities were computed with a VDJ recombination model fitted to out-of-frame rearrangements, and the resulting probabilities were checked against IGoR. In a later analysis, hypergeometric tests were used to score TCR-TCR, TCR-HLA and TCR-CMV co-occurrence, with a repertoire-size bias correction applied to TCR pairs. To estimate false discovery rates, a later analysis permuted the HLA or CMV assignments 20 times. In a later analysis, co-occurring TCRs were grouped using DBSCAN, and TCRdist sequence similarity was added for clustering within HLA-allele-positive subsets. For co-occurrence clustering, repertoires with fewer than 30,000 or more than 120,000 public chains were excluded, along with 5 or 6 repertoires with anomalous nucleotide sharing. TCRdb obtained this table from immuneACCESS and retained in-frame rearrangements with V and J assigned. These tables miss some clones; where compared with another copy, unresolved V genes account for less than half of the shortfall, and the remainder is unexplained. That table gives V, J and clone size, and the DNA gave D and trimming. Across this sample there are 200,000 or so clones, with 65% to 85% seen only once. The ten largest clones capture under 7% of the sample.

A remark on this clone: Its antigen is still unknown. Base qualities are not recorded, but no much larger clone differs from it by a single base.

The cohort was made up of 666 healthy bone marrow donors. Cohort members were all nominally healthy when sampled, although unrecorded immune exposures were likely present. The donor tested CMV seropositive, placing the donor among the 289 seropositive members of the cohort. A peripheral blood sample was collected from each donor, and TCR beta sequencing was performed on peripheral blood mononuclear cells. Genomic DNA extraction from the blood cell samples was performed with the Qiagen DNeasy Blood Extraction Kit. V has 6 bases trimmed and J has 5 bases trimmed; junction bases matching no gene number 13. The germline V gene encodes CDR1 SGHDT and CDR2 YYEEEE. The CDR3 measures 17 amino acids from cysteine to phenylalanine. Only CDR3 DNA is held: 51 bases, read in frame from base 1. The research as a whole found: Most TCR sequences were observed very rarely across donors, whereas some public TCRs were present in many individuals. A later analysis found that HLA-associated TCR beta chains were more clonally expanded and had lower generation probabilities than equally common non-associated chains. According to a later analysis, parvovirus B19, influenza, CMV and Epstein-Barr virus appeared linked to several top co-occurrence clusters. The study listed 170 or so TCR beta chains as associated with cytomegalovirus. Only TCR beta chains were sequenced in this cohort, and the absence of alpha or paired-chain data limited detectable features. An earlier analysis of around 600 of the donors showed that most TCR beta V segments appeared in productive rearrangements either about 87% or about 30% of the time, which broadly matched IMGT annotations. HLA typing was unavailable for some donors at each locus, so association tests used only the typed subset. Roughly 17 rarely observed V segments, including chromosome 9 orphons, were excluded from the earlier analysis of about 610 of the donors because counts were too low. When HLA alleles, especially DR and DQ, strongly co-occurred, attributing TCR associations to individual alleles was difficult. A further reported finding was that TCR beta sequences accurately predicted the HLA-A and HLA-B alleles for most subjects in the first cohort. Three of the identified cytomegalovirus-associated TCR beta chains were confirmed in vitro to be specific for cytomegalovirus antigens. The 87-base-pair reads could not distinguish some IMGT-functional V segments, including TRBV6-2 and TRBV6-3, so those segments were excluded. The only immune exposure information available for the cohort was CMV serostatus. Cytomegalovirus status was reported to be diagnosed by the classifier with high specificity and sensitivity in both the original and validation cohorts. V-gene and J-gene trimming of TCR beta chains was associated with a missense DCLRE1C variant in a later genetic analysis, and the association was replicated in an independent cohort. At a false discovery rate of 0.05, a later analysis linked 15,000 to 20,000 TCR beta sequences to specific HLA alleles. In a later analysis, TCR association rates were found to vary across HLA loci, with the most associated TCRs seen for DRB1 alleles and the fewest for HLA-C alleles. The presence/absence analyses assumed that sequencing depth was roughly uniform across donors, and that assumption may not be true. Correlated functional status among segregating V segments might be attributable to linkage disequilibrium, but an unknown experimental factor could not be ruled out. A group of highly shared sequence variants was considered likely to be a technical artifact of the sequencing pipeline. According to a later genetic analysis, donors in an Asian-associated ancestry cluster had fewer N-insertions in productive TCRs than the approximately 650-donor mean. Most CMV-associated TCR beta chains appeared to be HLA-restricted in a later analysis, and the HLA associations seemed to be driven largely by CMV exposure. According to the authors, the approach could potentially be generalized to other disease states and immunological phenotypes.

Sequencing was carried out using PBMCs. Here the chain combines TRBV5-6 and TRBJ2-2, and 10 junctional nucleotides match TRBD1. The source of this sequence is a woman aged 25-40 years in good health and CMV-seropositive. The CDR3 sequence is CASTPAGRDRGTGELFF. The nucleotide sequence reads TGTGCCAGCACCCCCGCAGGACGGGACAGGGGTACCGGGGAGCTGTTTTTT.